The clone carrying this TCR beta chain was picked up one time. Its antigen is unidentified. Repertoires were generated with immunoSEQ multiplex PCR, while TCRdb's copy carries only in-frame clones and drops some. This sample has some 100,000 clones, with 85% to 95% found just once. The source of the sample is a study of graft-versus-host responses after intestinal transplantation. Study overall: Tacrolimus and steroids were given for around 3 years to all recipients after anti-thymocyte globulin induction.

From germline, CDR1 is MDHEN and CDR2 SYDVKM. The CDR3 totals 15 residues. After removal of 3 bases from V and 2 bases from J, the junction contained 4 bases not matched to a gene. The TCR was taken from a human donor who was the organ donor for an intestinal transplant. The sequences come from unstimulated CD8+ T cells sorted from spleen or lymph node cells, collected before transplant. V gene TRBV28 combines with J gene TRBJ2-5; 9 nucleotides line up with TRBD2. CDR3 bases: TGTGCCAGCAGTTTTCAGCGGGAGGTACAAGAGACCCAGTACTTC. Its translation is CASSFQREVQETQYF.